Shown below are 2 T cell receptor beta chains from a single sample sequenced in a study of beta chain features in type 1 diabetes. TCRB transcripts that were expressed got sequenced, as all of the isolated RNA had been reverse transcribed. Method: immunoSEQ multiplex PCR; TCRdb's copy keeps in-frame clones and lacks some. The sample contains about 650,000 clones, over 10% of which appear only once. Their target antigens are unknown. Study-level findings and limits: Among all four CD4+ subsets, Type 1 diabetes patients had TCRB CDR3s that were moderately but significantly shorter.

Sequenced: naive CD4+ T cells from blood. The receptors stem from a man aged 25 to 45 with type 1 diabetes.

This clone came up a few times. The rearrangement joins TRBV7-2 to TRBJ2-1, with a possible D match to TRBD2 (5 bases). The germline gives CDR1 SGHTA, CDR2 FQGNSA. This CDR3 spans 13 amino acids. The V end lost 1 base, the J end lost 10 bases, and 11 bases lay between the germline ends. CDR3 bases: TGTGCCAGCAGCTTAGGCAGGACTCGGGAGCAGTTCTTC. Residues: CASSLGRTREQFF.

The gene calls are TRBV7-2 and TRBJ2-6, with D possibly called TRBD1 or TRBD2 (5 bases each). The CDR3 has 17 residues. Germline values: CDR1 SGHTA, CDR2 FQGNSA. V was trimmed by 5 bases and J by 4 bases, leaving 18 bases between them. The chain's CDR3 is CASSPGTPPDGANVLTF. For the CDR3, the DNA is TGTGCCAGCAGCCCAGGGACCCCGCCTGACGGGGCCAACGTCCTGACTTTC.